What follows are 14 T cell receptor beta chains derived from one specimen sequenced in a study of prognosis after radiotherapy for stage I lung cancer. Researchers used two-round multiplex PCR to amplify TCR beta CDR3 starting from genomic DNA. Every TRBV and TRBJ gene had its own specific primer in first-round PCR. TCRdb passed the multiplex PCR reads through MiXCR, listing each CDR3 protein once. The table shows roughly 30,000 distinct CDR3 sequences, with about 32% occurring only once. This material consisted of PBMCs, taken before or after stereotactic body radiation therapy (not recorded which). The receptors originated from a donor aged 50 or older with non-small cell lung cancer.

This clonotype was seen at least ten times. V and J are TRBV4-3 and TRBJ1-4; D is undetermined. This CDR3 comprises 18 residues. Germline loops: CDR1 LGHNA, CDR2 YSLEER. The ends were cut back, 2 bases at V and 0 bases at J, with 16 bases in the middle. The CDR3 DNA follows: TGCGCCAGCAGCCAACATCGCCCCAAAGTCGCAACTAATGAAAAACTGTTTTTT. This codes for CASSQHRPKVATNEKLFF.

This clonotype has ten or more counts. The gene calls are TRBV9 and TRBJ2-3; maybe TRBD1 (6 bases). Per the germline V gene, CDR1 is SGDLS and CDR2 is YYNGEE. V shed 0 bases and J shed 0 bases, with 8 bases lying between them. There are 15 residues in the CDR3. CDR3: CASSVEGGSTDTQYF. CDR3 coding DNA: TGTGCCAGCAGCGTAGAAGGGGGTAGCACAGATACGCAGTATTTT.

This clonotype was counted at least ten times. V is TRBV7-6 and J is TRBJ1-2; 7 positions agree with TRBD1. This CDR3 spans 15 amino acids. Germline CDR1 SGHVS, CDR2 FNYEAQ. The V and J ends lost 1 base and 5 bases, in that order; junction bases with no gene match: 7. The CDR3 here is CASSLGAGGGYGYTF. CDR3 sequence (DNA): TGTGCCAGCAGCTTAGGCGCAGGGGGGGGGTATGGCTACACCTTC.

In its sample, this clonotype was seen many times. This chain joins TRBV11-3 and TRBJ2-2, with 10 bases fitting TRBD1. Losses at the gene ends were 5 bases for V and 6 bases for J; bases not matched to a gene: 24. The CDR3 length is 21 residues. CDR1 is SGHNT and CDR2 is YENEEA in the germline V gene. The CDR3 spells CASSLRHSGSRDRGKAGELFF. CDR3 nucleotides: TGTGCCAGCAGCCTCCGACATTCGGGTTCCCGGGACAGGGGAAAGGCCGGGGAGCTGTTTTTT.

This clonotype was counted ten times or more. The gene calls are TRBV6-1 and TRBJ1-6; D is unresolved. The CDR3 is 14 residues long. V gave up 1 base and J gave up 7 bases, with 8 bases separating them. Germline CDR1 MNHNS, CDR2 SASEGT. The CDR3 coding sequence is TGTGCCAGCAGTGAAGACGGTACCAATTCACCCCTCCACTTT. As protein: CASSEDGTNSPLHF.

This clonotype was detected ten times or more. The V call is TRBV19, the J call TRBJ1-1; 7 bases align to TRBD1. Germline CDR1 reads LNHDA; CDR2 reads SQIVND (reference sequence). V lost 3 bases and J lost 1; bases outside the gene matches: 2. The CDR3 is 14 residues long. The CDR3 here is CASSMGQTNTEAFF. CDR3 nucleotide sequence: TGTGCCAGTAGTATGGGACAGACGAACACTGAAGCTTTCTTT.

The chain recombines TRBV19 with TRBJ1-5; the D is unclear. Trimming took 6 bases from V and 3 from J, leaving 12 bases between them. The germline gives CDR1 LNHDA, CDR2 SQIVND (reference sequence). This CDR3 region has 14 residues. The CDR3 nucleotides read TGTGCCAGTAGATTAGGAGGGTCCAATCAGCCCCAGCATTTT. It yields the protein CASRLGGSNQPQHF.

The chain carries TRBV20-1 and TRBJ1-6, with 7 nucleotides matching TRBD1. The J segment lost 7 bases and the V segment lost 5 bases, leaving 14 bases of the junction unmatched. The CDR3 runs 16 residues. The germline V gene encodes CDR1 DFQATT and CDR2 SNEGSKA (reference sequence). CDR3 loop: CSALHPGTEYNSPLHF. As DNA, the CDR3 is TGCAGTGCTCTACATCCCGGGACAGAGTACAATTCACCCCTCCACTTT.

This clonotype occurred many times. J is TRBJ2-2 and V is TRBV9; 7 bases are a match to TRBD1. With 4 bases clipped from V and 4 bases from J, the junction kept 7 bases outside the gene matches. Per germline, CDR1 SGDLS and CDR2 YYNGEE. The CDR3 contains 15 residues. CDR3 nucleotide sequence: TGTGCCAGCAGCCCACGGACAGGAGGCACCGGGGAGCTGTTTTTT. This gives the protein CASSPRTGGTGELFF.

This sequence joins TRBV28 and TRBJ1-5; TRBD1 is a possible D gene (5 bases). Deletions cut 3 bases from V and 13 bases from J, with 28 bases between. This CDR3 contains 17 residues. Germline assignment: CDR1 MDHEN and CDR2 SYDVKM. CDR3 residues: CASSLAGIQFSNQTQHF. CDR3 nucleotide sequence: TGTGCCAGCAGTTTGGCAGGGATCCAATTTAGCAATCAGACACAGCATTTT.

The chain recombines TRBV6-4 with TRBJ2-1, with D perhaps matching TRBD2 (6 bases). V was shortened by 0 bases and J by 4 bases, with 10 bases between the two germline ends. The CDR3 has 15 residues. The V gene's germline CDR1 is MRHNA and CDR2 SNTAGT. The CDR3 loop reads CASSDSSGQYNEQFF. In nucleotides, the CDR3 is TGTGCCAGCAGTGACTCGAGCGGGCAATACAATGAGCAGTTCTTC.

J is TRBJ2-7 and V is TRBV20-1; D is perhaps TRBD1 (6 bases). This CDR3 is built from 14 residues. Looked up from germline, CDR1 is DFQATT and CDR2 is SNEGSKA (reference sequence). V was shortened by 8 bases and J by 1 base, with 18 bases between the two germline ends. CDR3 DNA: TGCAGTACTTCACCGGACAGTTCGTCCTACGAGCAGTACTTC. This codes for CSTSPDSSSYEQYF.

The rearrangement links TRBV28 to TRBJ1-2; perhaps TRBD1 as D (6 bases). The V end lost 5 bases, the J end lost 2 bases, and 21 bases lay between the germline ends. This CDR3 has 17 amino acids. The V gene's germline CDR1 is MDHEN and CDR2 SYDVKM. Written as DNA, the CDR3 is TGTGCCAGCAGTCCCGGGACAAGGAAGGAGGCGAACTATGGCTACACCTTC. It yields the protein CASSPGTRKEANYGYTF.

The table lists this clonotype with many counts. The chain employs TRBV7-2 and TRBJ2-6, with 7 positions matching TRBD1. Germline V gene data show CDR1 as SGHTA and CDR2 as FQGNSA. The junction had 8 bases not matched to a gene; V was cut back by 5 bases and J by 10 bases. The CDR3 is 14 residues long. The CDR3 protein is CASSQPGQMNVLTF. CDR3 sequence (DNA): TGTGCCAGCAGCCAACCGGGACAGATGAACGTCCTGACTTTC. Together with reference TRBV7-2 and TRBJ2-6, the CDR3 gives the full variable domain: GAGVSQSPSNKVTEKGKDVELRCDPISGHTALYWYRQSLGQGLEFLIYFQGNSAPDKSGLPSDRFSAERTGGSVSTLTIQRTQQEDSAVYLCASSQPGQMNVLTFGAGSRLTVL.